This T cell receptor beta chain was identified in a study of blood T cell repertoires in COVID-19. Study-level information: From the United States, Italy and Spain came samples of acute and convalescent COVID-19. T cells, B-cell-depleted T cells, or PBMCs provided the cDNA or gDNA that served as material.

Germline-derived CDR1 and CDR2 are MNHEY and SVGEGT. V shed 6 bases and J shed 0 bases, with 21 bases lying between them. This CDR3 has 17 amino acids. Authors' data handling: Nucleated cell number was recorded as an estimate derived from reference gene primer amplification. Method: immunoSEQ multiplex PCR; TCRdb's copy keeps in-frame clones and lacks some. V, J and clone size are those of that table, while D and trimming were read from the DNA. There are several thousand clones in the sample; 80% to 90% occur only once, and roughly 10% lies in the top ten. The TCR originated in a human donor in a cohort sampled during active COVID-19. Sequenced: peripheral blood. The chain links TRBV6-2 or TRBV6-3 to TRBJ2-7, with a tentative D call TRBD1 (6 bases). CDR3 protein: CASSKYPQGYSSYEQYF. The CDR3 bases are TGTGCCAGCAGCAAATACCCACAGGGATATAGCTCCTACGAGCAGTACTTC.